The TCR beta chain under discussion was sequenced for a study of pediatric ulcerative colitis. This was a survey-level run. Only in-frame clones appear in the TCRdb table, and some are missing; sequencing was by immunoSEQ multiplex PCR. The sample includes some 43,000 clones, around 78% of them seen just once. Rectal tissue came from one to two pinch biopsies taken at colonoscopy. Germline V lookup: CDR1 LGHNA, CDR2 YSLEER. This CDR3 is built from 15 residues. With 0 bases removed from V and 4 bases from J, the gap between germline ends came to 10 bases. The chain recombines TRBV4-3 with TRBJ2-1; D is possibly TRBD2 (6 bases). Sequencing was carried out using gut tissue. This clonotype was obtained from a girl aged 10 to 17 with moderate ulcerative colitis. As DNA, the CDR3 is TGCGCCAGCAGCCAAGATTCGGCGGGATACAATGAGCAGTTCTTC. This translates into CASSQDSAGYNEQFF.